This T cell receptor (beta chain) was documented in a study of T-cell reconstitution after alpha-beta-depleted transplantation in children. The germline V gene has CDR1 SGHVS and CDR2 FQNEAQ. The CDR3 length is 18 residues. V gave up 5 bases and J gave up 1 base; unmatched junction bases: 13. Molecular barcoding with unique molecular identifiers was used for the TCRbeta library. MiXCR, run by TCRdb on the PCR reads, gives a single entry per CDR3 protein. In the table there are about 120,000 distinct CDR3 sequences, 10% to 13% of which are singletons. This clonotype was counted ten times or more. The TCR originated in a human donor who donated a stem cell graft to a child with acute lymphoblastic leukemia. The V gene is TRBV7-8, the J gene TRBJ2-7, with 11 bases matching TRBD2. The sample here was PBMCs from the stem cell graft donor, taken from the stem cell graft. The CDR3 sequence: CASSLSGRGTSGSYEQYF. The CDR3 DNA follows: TGTGCCAGCAGCCTCTCTGGCCGGGGGACTAGCGGTTCCTACGAGCAGTACTTC.